This is a list of T cell receptor beta chains from one sample in a study of CD8 T cells in ankylosing spondylitis. Each CDR3 protein gets one entry after TCRdb re-called the 5' RACE reads with MiXCR. The sample comprises 350,000 to 400,000 distinct CDR3 sequences, about 20% of which are singletons, and 10% to 15% rests with the top ten. Sequences were obtained from blood, either unsorted or a sorted T cell fraction (not recorded which). These receptors were collected from a male donor with ankylosing spondylitis or in good health (not recorded which). CDR3s leave out the opening cysteine and the closing phenylalanine or tryptophan. Clone size is shown for a subset of rows, as once, few, many or a class of expanded clone.

clone_size: few
j_call: TRBJ2-1
v_call: TRBV18
cdr3_aa: ASSPPDLPTAYNEQF

clone_size: few
j_call: TRBJ2-7
v_call: TRBV30
cdr3_aa: AWSPGTGSYEQY

clone_size: few
j_call: TRBJ1-1
v_call: TRBV20-1
cdr3_aa: SAARRVDTEAF

clone_size: .
j_call: TRBJ2-7
v_call: TRBV19
cdr3_aa: ASKGTGLDEQY

clone_size: few
j_call: TRBJ2-7
v_call: TRBV27
cdr3_aa: ASSATGTAYYEQY

clone_size: .
j_call: TRBJ1-2
v_call: TRBV25-1
cdr3_aa: ASRARTGEGYGYT

clone_size: few
j_call: TRBJ1-2
v_call: TRBV3-1
cdr3_aa: ASSRSDRGKRHGYT

clone_size: few
j_call: TRBJ2-2
v_call: TRBV7-8
cdr3_aa: ASSSRTALNTGELF

clone_size: .
j_call: TRBJ2-7
v_call: TRBV29-1
cdr3_aa: SVEDVGEQY

clone_size: .
j_call: TRBJ2-4
v_call: TRBV12-3/TRBV12-4
cdr3_aa: ASSLGGGGNIQY

clone_size: .
j_call: TRBJ2-1
v_call: TRBV4-2
cdr3_aa: ASSQEGGVVVHEQF

clone_size: few
j_call: TRBJ1-2
v_call: TRBV7-2
cdr3_aa: ASSPIMWDRPNYGYT

clone_size: .
j_call: TRBJ1-2
v_call: TRBV11-2
cdr3_aa: ASSQGQGYGYT

clone_size: .
j_call: TRBJ1-2
v_call: TRBV12-3/TRBV12-4
cdr3_aa: ASTFEGIYGYT

clone_size: few
j_call: TRBJ2-3
v_call: TRBV10-3
cdr3_aa: AISDRGQGDTQY

clone_size: .
j_call: TRBJ2-7
v_call: TRBV12-3/TRBV12-4
cdr3_aa: ASSLAAGWAEQY

clone_size: .
j_call: TRBJ2-1
v_call: TRBV20-1
cdr3_aa: SARLQGASYNEQF

clone_size: .
j_call: TRBJ2-1
v_call: TRBV20-1
cdr3_aa: SARGLAGGTNEQF

clone_size: few
j_call: TRBJ2-7
v_call: TRBV7-9
cdr3_aa: ASSSPDAGEQY